Shown below are 18 T cell receptor beta chains from a single sample sequenced in a study of OX40 agonist ivuxolimab in advanced cancers. Some clones are missing from TCRdb's copy, which holds only in-frame ones; the method was immunoSEQ multiplex PCR. The sample records 12,000 to 15,000 clones, about four fifths being singletons. This specimen was CD4+ or CD8+ T cells sorted from blood, taken in a trial of the OX40 agonist ivuxolimab. The receptors come from an adult with an advanced solid tumor such as melanoma, head and neck, liver or kidney cancer.

For the CDR3, the DNA is TGTGCCAGCAGTGACGGGGTTGGGTATGGCTACACCTTC. It encodes CASSDGVGYGYTF. The chain recombines TRBV6-4 with TRBJ1-2; D not resolved. Trimming removed 2 bases from V and 5 bases from J, with 9 bases in between. This CDR3 comprises 13 residues. CDR1 and CDR2 from the germline V gene are MRHNA and SNTAGT.

V is TRBV5-1 and J is TRBJ1-3; possibly TRBD1 for D (5 bases). Germline CDR1 is SGHRS and CDR2 is YFSETQ. The V and J ends lost 3 bases and 0 bases respectively, with 10 bases between them. The CDR3 has 15 amino acids. The CDR3 nucleotides are TGCGCCAGCAGCTGGGGCCCCGACTCTGGAAACACCATATATTTT. It codes for CASSWGPDSGNTIYF.

This clone has just a few counts. The rearrangement links TRBV7-6 to TRBJ1-4; the match to TRBD1 covers 9 bases. The germline gives CDR1 SGHVS, CDR2 FNYEAQ. The CDR3 runs 16 residues. Trimming cost V 2 bases and J 4 bases; bases outside gene matches: 5. In nucleotides, the CDR3 is TGTGCCAGCAGCTTAAGGGCGGACAGGGGTAATGAAAAACTGTTTTTT. It yields the protein CASSLRADRGNEKLFF.

This chain connects TRBV6-4 to TRBJ2-3; 7 bases line up with TRBD2. V dropped 4 bases and J dropped 6; count of bases not matched to a gene: 4. This CDR3 has 13 residues. Germline CDR1 and CDR2: MRHNA and SNTAGT. CDR3 coding DNA: TGTGCCAGCAGTGCTGAGCGGGGCGATACGCAGTATTTT. Encoded protein: CASSAERGDTQYF.

The V gene is TRBV27, the J gene TRBJ2-4; D gene unclear. Germline V CDR1 and CDR2: MNHEY, SMNVEV (reference sequence). Trimming removed 0 bases at V and 8 bases at J, with 11 bases between. The CDR3 totals 14 residues. CDR3 sequence: CASSLSSDGYIQYF. For the CDR3, the DNA is TGTGCCAGCAGTTTATCCTCAGACGGGTACATTCAGTACTTC.

V usage is TRBV2 and J usage is TRBJ2-5, with D possibly matching TRBD1 (6 bases). TRBJ2-7 matches the DNA end more closely, so the J call is doubtful. CDR1 and CDR2 from the germline V gene are SNHLY and FYNNEI. The CDR3 is 14 amino acids. The CDR3 DNA follows: TGTGCCAGCAACAAGGGGGTCTTAACCTACGAGCAGTACTTC. Protein sequence: CASNKGVLTYEQYF.

V usage is TRBV6-5 and J usage is TRBJ1-2; D ambiguous. Deletions cut 6 bases from V and 1 base from J, with 12 bases between. This CDR3 is built from 14 residues. Germline V lookup: CDR1 MNHEY, CDR2 SVGAGI. The CDR3 nucleotides read TGTGCCAGCAGGGAGATGGGGATTAACTATGGCTACACCTTC. It specifies CASREMGINYGYTF.

The V and J genes are TRBV27 and TRBJ2-1; the match to TRBD2 covers 8 bases. With V trimmed by 4 bases and J by 5 bases, 10 bases remained unmatched. Germline assignment: CDR1 MNHEY and CDR2 SMNVEV (reference sequence). The length of the CDR3 is 16 residues. The CDR3 DNA follows: TGTGCCAGCAGTTCCCCCGGGACTAGATACAACAATGAGCAGTTCTTC. Translating gives CASSSPGTRYNNEQFF.

The chain links TRBV5-1 to TRBJ2-7, with D possibly being TRBD1 (5 bases). The germline gives CDR1 SGHRS, CDR2 YFSETQ. CDR3 length equals 14 residues. The V end lost 4 bases, the J end lost 6 bases, and 17 bases lay between the germline ends. The CDR3 reads CASSQWQGFSEQYF. CDR3 DNA sequence: TGCGCCAGCAGCCAGTGGCAGGGTTTTTCCGAGCAGTACTTC.

The chain is built from TRBV4-1 and TRBJ1-2, with 9 bases identical to TRBD1. This CDR3 has 15 residues. Germline trimming cut 2 bases from V and 7 bases from J; bases unmatched to any gene: 8. Germline V CDR1 and CDR2: MGHRA, YSYEKL. The CDR3 sequence is CASSQITQGAVGYTF. The CDR3 coding sequence is TGCGCCAGCAGCCAAATCACACAGGGGGCGGTTGGCTACACCTTC.

The chain joins TRBV7-6 to TRBJ2-3; possibly TRBD2 for D (6 bases). The CDR3 loop spans 15 amino acids. Germline lookup yields CDR1 SGHVS and CDR2 FNYEAQ. The V end lost 5 bases, the J end lost 0 bases, and 12 bases lay between the germline ends. CDR3 residues: CASSLPRGSTDTQYF. DNA for the CDR3: TGTGCCAGCAGCCTCCCGCGGGGAAGCACAGATACGCAGTATTTT.

The chain joins TRBV27 to TRBJ1-2; D uncertain. The CDR3 is 14 amino acids. Per the germline V gene, CDR1 is MNHEY and CDR2 is SMNVEV (reference sequence). Trimming removed 0 bases from V and 7 bases from J, with 12 bases in between. CDR3 coding DNA: TGTGCCAGCAGTTTATCCCCAGGTACTATTGGCTACACCTTC. It codes for CASSLSPGTIGYTF.

This rearrangement joins TRBV5-1 to TRBJ2-1; the D is unclear. Trimming removed 0 bases from V and 0 bases from J, with 13 bases in between. The CDR3 spans 17 residues. Germline CDR1 is SGHRS and CDR2 is YFSETQ. In nucleotides, the CDR3 is TGCGCCAGCAGCTTGGTGCGCCTGGGAAGCTCCTACAATGAGCAGTTCTTC. Its translation is CASSLVRLGSSYNEQFF.

The rearrangement joins TRBV19 to TRBJ2-1; D call uncertain. Trimming removed 3 bases at V and 7 bases at J, with 16 bases between. The CDR3 runs to 15 residues. The germline CDR1 and CDR2 sequences are LNHDA and SQIVND (reference sequence). CDR3 sequence reads: CASSMSVGFLNEQFF. The CDR3 DNA reads as TGTGCCAGTAGTATGAGCGTAGGATTCCTTAATGAGCAGTTCTTC. Variable domain in full (rest from reference TRBV19 and TRBJ2-1): DGGITQSPKYLFRKEGQNVTLSCEQNLNHDAMYWYRQDPGQGLRLIYYSQIVNDFQKGDIAEGYSVSREKKESFPLTVTSAQKNPTAFYLCASSMSVGFLNEQFFGPGTRLTVL.

The rearrangement links TRBV29-1 to TRBJ1-1; D is unclear. This CDR3 region has 15 residues. Germline V CDR1 and CDR2: SQVTM, ANQGSEA. The ends were cut back, 0 bases at V and 3 bases at J, with 14 bases in the middle. The CDR3 is CSVEDPEVAYTEAFF. The CDR3 DNA reads TGCAGCGTTGAAGATCCCGAGGTTGCGTACACTGAAGCTTTCTTT.

The chain carries TRBV6-5 and TRBJ2-7, with D uncertain. The CDR3 consists of 14 residues. The V gene's germline CDR1 is MNHEY and CDR2 SVGAGI. V was cut by 2 bases and J by 3 bases, with 11 bases left in between. CDR3 DNA: TGTGCCAGCAGTTACGAGACATCCAACTACGAGCAGTACTTC. Residues: CASSYETSNYEQYF.

This rearrangement joins TRBV11-2 to TRBJ2-2; no clear D gene. CDR3 length equals 12 residues. V shed 1 base and J shed 7 bases, with 4 bases lying between them. Germline V gene sequence: CDR1 SGHAT, CDR2 FQNNGV. CDR3 sequence (DNA): TGTGCCAGCAGCTTAGTGCTCGGGGAGCTGTTTTTT. Residues: CASSLVLGELFF.

J is TRBJ2-1 and V is TRBV6-6; 7 positions match TRBD2. This CDR3 is 14 amino acids long. The germline V gene encodes CDR1 MNHNY and CDR2 SVGAGI (reference sequence). Germline trimming cut 2 bases from V and 5 bases from J; bases unmatched to any gene: 3. The CDR3 is CASSYPGGHNEQFF. CDR3 in DNA: TGTGCCAGCAGTTACCCGGGAGGCCACAATGAGCAGTTCTTC.